Included here is one T cell receptor beta chain sequence, with context. The sample holds a few counts of this clonotype. Its binding antigen is unknown. Base qualities are missing; no much larger clone stands one base away. These data belong to a study of T-cell memory formation after mild COVID-19 listed by TCRdb under 2021. About the study as a whole: TCR sequence clusters from the two donors were largely donor specific. The cohort was made up of two young adult volunteers, one female and one male, who were previously healthy. T-cell clones expanding and contracting after mild COVID-19 in a couple of donors were tracked by longitudinal TCRalpha and TCRbeta repertoire sequencing. Results the study describes overall, beyond this receptor: SARS-CoV-2 specificity was not confirmed for the second-wave clones peaking on day 37. Only two mild cases were covered by the study, and larger cohorts that include severe cases with pre-infection samples were considered necessary. Some responding clones were found in pre-infection memory, which suggests that pre-existing cross-reactive memory T cells took part in the SARS-CoV-2 response. Clones that contracted from day 15 to 85 showed balanced CD4/CD8 phenotypes, whereas a second wave of clones that expanded from day 15 to 37 leaned towards CD4+. Contracting CD4+ clones were found mainly in CM and EM memory subsets, while CD8+ clones were enriched in EMRA.

From cysteine to phenylalanine, the CDR3 is 15 amino acids long. The retained sequence is limited to the CDR3, 45 bases, with the frame set at the first base. The germline V gene (reference sequence) yields SEHNR for CDR1 and FQNEAQ for CDR2. V lost 1 base and J lost 0 bases; the stretch between them is 6 bases long. Ficoll-Paque density gradient centrifugation was used to isolate PBMCs. Sequencing was carried out with an Illumina NovaSeq 6000. cDNA libraries for TCRalpha and TCRbeta were prepared by 5'RACE using constant-segment primers, with sample barcodes and unique molecular identifiers added. Trizol reagent was used to extract RNA from every sample. Library amplification was performed in two PCR steps, and a second sample barcode and Illumina TruSeq adapters were introduced in the second step. Libraries were sequenced on an Illumina NovaSeq with 2 x 150 bp paired-end reads. Regarding the original processing steps: The reads were demultiplexed and collapsed into UMI-guided consensus sequences using migec v1.2.7. Using mixcr v2.1.11, UMI consensuses were aligned to TRA and TRB V and J templates and then assembled into clonotypes. A clonotype was counted as expanded or contracted only if both edgeR and NoisET called the change significant, with noise models trained on biological replicates. For edgeR calls, the thresholds were a false discovery rate-adjusted p below 0.01 and a log2 fold-change of 1. As an exploratory analysis of dynamics, max-normalized trajectories of the 1000 most abundant clonotypes were examined by PCA with hierarchical clustering. The CD4 or CD8 phenotype of responding clones was assigned using the separately sequenced CD4+ and CD8+ repertoires. The raw public reads went through TCRdb reprocessing: fastp at Q25, MiXCR clone calling, in-frame beta chains kept. Merged by CDR3 protein, the rows form single entries marked with the most common genes and DNA. Here the V and J calls rest on TCRdb's processing, not on the authors' analysis. Recorded for this sample are just over 350,000 distinct CDR3 sequences; about 15% of them occurred a single time. Roughly 22% of the sample comes from the top ten.

The chain uses TRBV7-9 and TRBJ1-4; no D gene call is confident. The sequencing sample was made of PBMCs or a T cell subset sorted from them (not recorded which). This clonotype was obtained from a man younger than 35 who had mild COVID-19 (a few samples of this study predate the infection). The sample titles of this study are shuffled in the database, so cell type and time point are left out; the donor was told from shared clones. The CDR3: CASSLGRTTNEKLFF. DNA sequence: TGTGCCAGCAGCTTAGGCCGGACAACTAATGAAAAACTGTTTTTT.